The 32 T cell receptor beta chains reported below all come from one sample, sequenced in a study of shared clonotypes between healthy human individuals. Method: immunoSEQ multiplex PCR; TCRdb's copy keeps in-frame clones and lacks some. The data show some 2,400,000 clones, around 95% seen once. Sample: naive CD4+ T cells sorted from blood. Subset reported: CD45RA+ positively selected. The receptors come from a man aged 18 to 29 in good health.

J is TRBJ1-5 and V is TRBV6-1, with 7 positions matching TRBD1. The junction had 17 bases not matched to a gene; V was cut back by 4 bases and J by 11 bases. Germline assignment: CDR1 MNHNS and CDR2 SASEGT. The CDR3 has 16 amino acids. CDR3 in amino acids: CASSGATGVLVGTQHF. The CDR3 nucleotides are TGTGCCAGCAGTGGGGCCACAGGGGTACTGGTGGGGACCCAGCATTTT.

V usage is TRBV7-9 and J usage is TRBJ1-4; D is possibly TRBD1 (5 bases). V lost 4 bases and J lost 13, with 19 bases in between. CDR1 and CDR2 (germline): SEHNR, FQNEAQ (reference sequence). The CDR3 extends over 14 amino acids. The CDR3 reads CASSSRWGGDGLFF. The CDR3 nucleotides read TGTGCCAGCAGCTCTCGATGGGGGGGTGACGGACTGTTTTTT. Variable domain in full (rest from reference TRBV7-9 and TRBJ1-4): DTGVSQNPRHKITKRGQNVTFRCDPISEHNRLYWYRQTLGQGPEFLTYFQNEAQLEKSRLLSDRFSAERPKGSFSTLEIQRTEQGDSAMYLCASSSRWGGDGLFFGSGTQLSVL.

The chain couples TRBV6-5 to TRBJ1-1, with 7 bases lining up with TRBD1. The trim removed 6 bases at V and 6 bases at J, leaving 10 bases unmatched. Germline V gene lookup returns CDR1 MNHEY and CDR2 SVGAGI. There are 14 residues in the CDR3. CDR3 sequence (DNA): TGTGCCAGCAGAGAACAGACAGGGAGCTCTGAAGCTTTCTTT. It encodes CASREQTGSSEAFF.

The chain employs TRBV5-1 and TRBJ2-6, with unresolved D. Germline loops: CDR1 SGHRS, CDR2 YFSETQ. V was clipped by 3 bases and J by 0 bases, with 7 bases between them. The CDR3 contains 15 residues. This CDR3 reads CASSSYPSGANVLTF. CDR3 nucleotide sequence: TGCGCCAGCAGCTCCTACCCCTCTGGGGCCAACGTCCTGACTTTC.

The J gene is TRBJ1-3, the V gene TRBV5-4, with a tentative D call TRBD1 (6 bases). V was cut by 4 bases and J by 1 base, with 9 bases left in between. The CDR3 runs 14 residues. Germline V gene sequence: CDR1 SGHNT, CDR2 YYREEE (reference sequence). The CDR3 protein is CASSVTGSGNTIYF. The CDR3 DNA is TGTGCCAGCAGCGTGACAGGTTCTGGAAACACCATATATTTT.

In regard to this clone: The same CDR3 also results from other DNA sequences found in this sample. This chain connects TRBV5-1 to TRBJ2-3, with 8 bases that match TRBD1. This CDR3 has 16 amino acids. The germline V gene encodes CDR1 SGHRS and CDR2 YFSETQ. V lost 4 bases, J lost 1 base, and 8 bases stayed unmatched. CDR3 sequence: CASSLAGQGRTDTQYF. CDR3 DNA: TGCGCCAGCAGCCTGGCCGGACAGGGCCGCACAGATACGCAGTATTTT. Combining the CDR3 with reference TRBV5-1 and TRBJ2-3 gives the whole variable domain KAGVTQTPRYLIKTRGQQVTLSCSPISGHRSVSWYQQTPGQGLQFLFEYFSETQRNKGNFPGRFSGRQFSNSRSEMNVSTLELGDSALYLCASSLAGQGRTDTQYFGPGTRLTVL.

This chain links TRBV5-4 with TRBJ2-5; TRBD1 matches at 9 bases. CDR3 length: 15 residues. Germline loops: CDR1 SGHNT, CDR2 YYREEE (reference sequence). V dropped 2 bases and J dropped 7; count of bases not matched to a gene: 9. The CDR3 DNA reads as TGTGCCAGCAGCTTACGGGACAGGGCGCAGGGGACCCAGTACTTC. This gives the protein CASSLRDRAQGTQYF.

The J gene is TRBJ2-3, the V gene TRBV30; D is unresolved. V lost 8 bases and J lost 4, with 16 bases in between. CDR1 is GTSNPN, CDR2 SVGIG, per germline (reference sequence). CDR3 length: 13 residues. CDR3 sequence (DNA): TGTGCCGCGGACCAAAAGGGCCCAGATACGCAGTATTTT. Protein product: CAADQKGPDTQYF.

This sequence joins TRBV18 and TRBJ2-2, with TRBD1 matching over 8 bases. Germline CDR1 KGHSH, CDR2 LQKENI. The trim removed 3 bases at V and 1 base at J, leaving 10 bases unmatched. This CDR3 contains 18 residues. The DNA of the CDR3 is TGTGCCAGCTCACCGAATTCCCCCGGGACAGGGAACACCGGGGAGCTGTTTTTT. Translating it yields CASSPNSPGTGNTGELFF.

The chain links TRBV25-1 to TRBJ2-5; TRBD1 matches at 7 bases. CDR3 length: 17 amino acids. V lost 4 bases and J lost 7; bases outside the gene matches: 18. Germline-derived CDR1 and CDR2 are MGHDK and SYGVNS. This CDR3 reads CASSAAEPTGLWGTQYF. The CDR3 DNA follows: TGTGCCAGCAGTGCCGCGGAACCGACAGGGCTCTGGGGGACCCAGTACTTC.

Here the CDR3 DNA reads TGTGCCAGCAGTTTAAACAGGGGGCCCGAGACCCAGTACTTC. Translated, it gives CASSLNRGPETQYF. The J gene is TRBJ2-5, the V gene TRBV6-5, with TRBD1 matching over 9 bases. With V trimmed by 4 bases and J by 5 bases, 5 bases remained unmatched. This CDR3 is 14 amino acids long. Germline V gene data show CDR1 as MNHEY and CDR2 as SVGAGI.

About this clone: Additional DNA sequences in this sample encode the identical CDR3. The CDR3 coding sequence is TGTGCCAGCAGTGAACACCAAGAGACCCAGTACTTC. As protein: CASSEHQETQYF. The gene calls are TRBV2 and TRBJ2-5; D is uncertain. V was shortened by 2 bases and J by 0 bases, with 1 base between the two germline ends. The CDR3 spans 12 residues. The germline gives CDR1 SNHLY, CDR2 FYNNEI.

The CDR3 nucleotides are TGTGCCAGCAACTCGGAGGGCAGTTCTGGCGAGCAGTACTTC. It encodes CASNSEGSSGEQYF. The V call is TRBV2, the J call TRBJ2-7; D possibly corresponds to TRBD2 (6 bases). The germline V and J ends were trimmed by 7 bases and 6 bases, with 19 bases remaining between them. The germline CDR1 and CDR2 sequences are SNHLY and FYNNEI. The CDR3 runs to 14 residues.

This sequence joins TRBV7-9 and TRBJ1-2; no reliable D call. Germline loops: CDR1 SEHNR, CDR2 FQNEAQ (reference sequence). V lost 5 bases and J lost 2, with 12 bases in between. The CDR3 is made up of 14 amino acids. For the CDR3, the DNA is TGTGCCAGCAGCCGGATGATGGGAAACTATGGCTACACCTTC. Amino acid sequence: CASSRMMGNYGYTF.

The rearrangement links TRBV15 to TRBJ1-1, with D possibly TRBD1 on 5 matching bases. The CDR3 spans 15 residues. Deletions cut 1 base from V and 1 base from J, with 10 bases between. Germline CDR1 reads LNHNV; CDR2 reads YYDKDF (reference sequence). CDR3 sequence: CATSRGGVANTEAFF. The DNA for the CDR3 is TGTGCCACCAGCAGAGGGGGGGTGGCGAACACTGAAGCTTTCTTT.

The chain carries TRBV5-1 and TRBJ2-5, with 9 positions matching TRBD1. The junction had 8 bases not matched to a gene; V was cut back by 4 bases and J by 1 base. Germline V CDR1 and CDR2: SGHRS, YFSETQ. The length of the CDR3 is 16 residues. CDR3 sequence: CASSPPTGGVQETQYF. CDR3 sequence (DNA): TGCGCCAGCAGCCCCCCGACAGGGGGGGTCCAAGAGACCCAGTACTTC.

As DNA, the CDR3 is TGTGCCAGCAGTTTATCCACACCCCGCACAGGGACCAATCAGCCCCAGCATTTT. Translation gives CASSLSTPRTGTNQPQHF. The chain combines TRBV27 with TRBJ1-5, with a possible D match to TRBD1 (6 bases). The CDR3 has 18 amino acids. Germline V CDR1 and CDR2: MNHEY, SMNVEV (reference sequence). Trimming took off 0 bases at V and 3 bases at J, with 18 bases between the two ends.

This chain connects TRBV27 to TRBJ2-2, with 15 nucleotides matching TRBD2. Germline trimming cut 4 bases from V and 4 bases from J; bases unmatched to any gene: 7. The CDR3 spans 18 residues. Looked up from germline, CDR1 is MNHEY and CDR2 is SMNVEV (reference sequence). The CDR3 region is CASSSYGLAGGSTGELFF. CDR3 in DNA: TGTGCCAGCAGTTCGTACGGACTAGCGGGAGGGTCCACCGGGGAGCTGTTTTTT.

This chain links TRBV7-3 with TRBJ1-2, with 10 bases identical to TRBD1. The trim removed 2 bases at V and 4 bases at J, leaving 7 bases unmatched. Germline values: CDR1 SGHTA, CDR2 FQGTGA. The CDR3 contains 16 residues. The DNA of the CDR3 is TGTGCCAGCAGCTTAGAGTTCTGGACAGGGGGCTATGGCTACACCTTC. Translation gives CASSLEFWTGGYGYTF.

This clone was counted a single time. The rearrangement joins TRBV7-9 to TRBJ2-3, with D uncertain. The germline V and J ends were trimmed by 5 bases and 6 bases, with 15 bases remaining between them. The CDR3 is 14 amino acids. Looked up from germline, CDR1 is SEHNR and CDR2 is FQNEAQ (reference sequence). DNA of the CDR3: TGTGCCAGCAGCCCCCCGTCCCTTTCGGATACGCAGTATTTT. Its translation: CASSPPSLSDTQYF.

The chain is built from TRBV5-6 and TRBJ2-5, with D perhaps matching TRBD1 (5 bases). CDR3 length: 15 residues. Germline-derived CDR1 and CDR2 are SGHDT and YYEEEE. V dropped 1 base and J dropped 4 bases, with 14 bases sitting between them. The CDR3 sequence is CASSLFLTGIETQYF. CDR3 DNA sequence: TGTGCCAGCAGCTTGTTCCTTACAGGAATAGAGACCCAGTACTTC.

CDR3 coding DNA: TGTGCCTGGGGGTCGGGAGGGGTCGGAAACACCATATATTTT. It encodes CAWGSGGVGNTIYF. V gene TRBV30 combines with J gene TRBJ1-3; D is perhaps TRBD1 (5 bases). The CDR3 runs to 14 residues. The V gene lost 5 bases and the J gene lost 4 bases, with 15 bases spanning the gap. Germline V gives CDR1 GTSNPN, CDR2 SVGIG (reference sequence).

This clone appeared a single time. The V call is TRBV6-6, the J call TRBJ2-7; 8 nucleotides line up with TRBD1. This CDR3 is built from 13 residues. CDR1 is MNHNY, CDR2 SVGAGI, per germline (reference sequence). Losses at the gene ends were 10 bases for V and 2 bases for J; bases not matched to a gene: 7. This chain's CDR3 is CATAAGQAYEQYF. For the CDR3, the DNA is TGTGCCACAGCCGCGGGACAGGCCTACGAGCAGTACTTC.

Details on this clone: Other DNA sequences in the same sample also yield this CDR3. The rearrangement uses TRBV18 and TRBJ2-3, with TRBD2 matching over 9 bases. The germline CDR1 and CDR2 sequences are KGHSH and LQKENI. With 1 base clipped from V and 0 bases from J, the junction kept 2 bases outside the gene matches. The CDR3 extends over 16 amino acids. CDR3 protein: CASSPRLAGSTDTQYF. The CDR3 region has the DNA TGTGCCAGCTCACCACGGCTAGCGGGAAGCACAGATACGCAGTATTTT.

V usage is TRBV6-5 and J usage is TRBJ2-5; TRBD2 aligns across 9 bases. Germline V gene data show CDR1 as MNHEY and CDR2 as SVGAGI. The trim removed 5 bases at V and 5 bases at J, leaving 9 bases unmatched. CDR3 length equals 15 residues. Written as DNA, the CDR3 is TGTGCCAGCAGTAGGGGACTAGCCAAGGGGGAGACCCAGTACTTC. Its protein is CASSRGLAKGETQYF.

The chain combines TRBV5-4 with TRBJ1-2; the D gene is possibly TRBD1 (6 bases). V lost 0 bases, J lost 2 bases, and 11 bases lay in between. Germline CDR1 SGHNT, CDR2 YYREEE (reference sequence). This CDR3 region has 15 residues. The CDR3: CASSLETGLNYGYTF. CDR3 DNA sequence: TGTGCCAGCAGCTTGGAGACAGGACTAAACTATGGCTACACCTTC.

As for this clone: The sample has other DNA sequences that encode this CDR3 too. The chain recombines TRBV30 with TRBJ2-7; TRBD1 aligns across 9 bases. Unmatched junction bases numbered 3, after V lost 2 bases and J lost 1 base. Per the germline V gene, CDR1 is GTSNPN and CDR2 is SVGIG (reference sequence). The CDR3 is made up of 14 amino acids. Written as DNA, the CDR3 is TGTGCCTGGAGTTCCGGGACAGGGTCCTACGAGCAGTACTTC. It specifies CAWSSGTGSYEQYF.

The J gene is TRBJ2-1, the V gene TRBV11-2, with 7 bases aligning to TRBD2. Germline CDR1 reads SGHAT; CDR2 reads FQNNGV. With 5 bases clipped from V and 9 bases from J, the junction kept 13 bases outside the gene matches. CDR3 length: 15 residues. DNA of the CDR3: TGTGCCAGCAGCACTAGCGTTTTGGGGCGGGGTGAGCAGTTCTTC. Encoded protein: CASSTSVLGRGEQFF.

This chain connects TRBV6-5 to TRBJ2-2; maybe TRBD1 (5 bases). From germline, CDR1 is MNHEY and CDR2 SVGAGI. There are 15 residues in the CDR3. V was pared by 5 bases and J by 1 base, with 11 bases between. Written as DNA, the CDR3 is TGTGCCAGCAGTCCAGGGCAGGGGAACACCGGGGAGCTGTTTTTT. Protein sequence: CASSPGQGNTGELFF.

The J gene is TRBJ1-5, the V gene TRBV6-4, with D perhaps TRBD1 (6 bases). The CDR3 is made up of 13 amino acids. Germline CDR1 and CDR2: MRHNA and SNTAGT. The V gene lost 5 bases and the J gene lost 5 bases, with 10 bases spanning the gap. CDR3: CASSSQGDQPQHF. CDR3 DNA sequence: TGTGCCAGCAGTTCACAGGGAGATCAGCCCCAGCATTTT.

The chain is built from TRBV2 and TRBJ1-5, with 7 positions matching TRBD1. The V segment lost 7 bases and the J segment 5 bases; nucleotides outside the gene matches: 2. The germline V gene has CDR1 SNHLY and CDR2 FYNNEI. CDR3 length: 12 residues. The CDR3 bases are TGTGCCAGCAAGGGGACAGATCAGCCCCAGCATTTT. Its translation: CASKGTDQPQHF.

The CDR3 nucleotides read TGTGCCAGCAGCTTAGTAACCAGTGCGGCGCAGTATTTT. Encoded protein: CASSLVTSAAQYF. The chain uses TRBV7-2 and TRBJ2-3; D is uncertain. The CDR3 totals 13 residues. Germline V gene data show CDR1 as SGHTA and CDR2 as FQGNSA. The V end lost 1 base, the J end lost 10 bases, and 12 bases lay between the germline ends.